These 20 T cell receptor beta chains share one sample of origin, sequenced in a study of blood T cell repertoires in COVID-19. The protocol was immunoSEQ multiplex PCR, while the TCRdb copy is restricted to in-frame clones and leaves out a portion. The sample consists of about 250,000 clones, around 87% of them appearing once. Material: PBMCs or T cells enriched from blood (not recorded which). The receptors derive from a woman aged 18-29 years who had recovered from COVID-19.

This clone was observed a single time. This chain links TRBV5-6 with TRBJ2-7, with 8 positions matching TRBD1. Germline CDR1 and CDR2: SGHDT and YYEEEE. The CDR3 loop spans 15 amino acids. After removal of 4 bases from V and 2 bases from J, the junction contained 8 bases not matched to a gene. This CDR3 is CASSPRQGRTYEQYF. The CDR3 DNA sequence: TGTGCCAGCAGCCCGCGACAGGGGCGAACCTACGAGCAGTACTTC.

This chain joins TRBV4-1 and TRBJ1-1; no definite D call. V dropped 1 base and J dropped 6 bases, with 9 bases sitting between them. CDR3 length: 13 amino acids. Germline V lookup: CDR1 MGHRA, CDR2 YSYEKL. DNA of the CDR3: TGCGCCAGCAGCCAAGTCCCCCCTGCTGAAGCTTTCTTT. This encodes CASSQVPPAEAFF.

This chain joins TRBV6-1 and TRBJ1-5, with a tentative D call TRBD1 (6 bases). The CDR3 spans 16 residues. Germline assignment: CDR1 MNHNS and CDR2 SASEGT. Trimming stripped 4 bases from V and 4 bases from J, with 17 bases between. CDR3 in DNA: TGTGCCAGCAGTGCGTATCTGGGGCAGGGGAATCAGCCCCAGCATTTT. Translating it yields CASSAYLGQGNQPQHF.

This rearrangement joins TRBV10-1 to TRBJ1-1, with 7 bases fitting TRBD1. Looked up from germline, CDR1 is WNHNN and CDR2 is SYGVQD (reference sequence). The CDR3 contains 12 residues. V lost 2 bases to trimming and J lost 11 bases; unmatched junction nucleotides: 5. The CDR3 DNA reads as TGCGCCAGCAGTGAGAGTATCAGGGGGGCTTTCTTT. Its translation: CASSESIRGAFF.

This chain connects TRBV3-1 (or the pseudogene TRBV3-2) to TRBJ2-3, with D possibly being TRBD2 (5 bases). Germline V gene data show CDR1 as LGHDT and CDR2 as YNNKEL (reference sequence). The V end lost 1 base, the J end lost 2 bases, and 13 bases lay between the germline ends. The CDR3 runs to 16 residues. In DNA, the CDR3 is TGTGCCAGCAGCCAAGGGACTCCCGACCACACAGATACGCAGTATTTT. This encodes CASSQGTPDHTDTQYF.

V usage is TRBV5-1 and J usage is TRBJ2-3; 12 bases align to TRBD2. Germline V lookup: CDR1 SGHRS, CDR2 YFSETQ. The V and J ends lost 4 bases and 0 bases, in that order; junction bases with no gene match: 3. The CDR3 totals 16 residues. CDR3 in amino acids: CASSRGLAGSTDTQYF. For the CDR3, the DNA is TGCGCCAGCAGCAGGGGACTAGCGGGTAGCACAGATACGCAGTATTTT. The variable domain in full, with the rest retrieved from reference TRBV5-1 and TRBJ2-3, is KAGVTQTPRYLIKTRGQQVTLSCSPISGHRSVSWYQQTPGQGLQFLFEYFSETQRNKGNFPGRFSGRQFSNSRSEMNVSTLELGDSALYLCASSRGLAGSTDTQYFGPGTRLTVL.

A single count supports this clone. The V gene is TRBV3-1 (or the pseudogene TRBV3-2), the J gene TRBJ1-5; 9 nucleotides agree with TRBD1. V gave up 2 bases and J gave up 4 bases; unmatched junction bases: 9. Germline-derived CDR1 and CDR2 are LGHDT and YNNKEL (reference sequence). The CDR3 has 17 amino acids. DNA of the CDR3: TGTGCCAGCAGCCAAACGGGACAGGGAATCGGGAATCAGCCCCAGCATTTT. Translated: CASSQTGQGIGNQPQHF.

The V call is TRBV6-5, the J call TRBJ1-2; 7 bases are a match to TRBD1. Trimming took 5 bases from V and 7 from J; bases not matched to a gene: 7. CDR1 is MNHEY and CDR2 is SVGAGI in the germline V gene. This CDR3 has 13 amino acids. Here the CDR3 reads CASSRTGAGGYTF. DNA for the CDR3: TGTGCCAGCAGTCGAACAGGGGCGGGTGGCTACACCTTC.

This clone was seen only a few times. This chain connects TRBV25-1 to TRBJ1-1; 7 positions agree with TRBD1. Germline V gene lookup returns CDR1 MGHDK and CDR2 SYGVNS. J gave up 4 bases and V 3 bases, and 5 bases lay outside the gene matches. CDR3 length: 14 residues. Here the CDR3 reads CASSDGQVTTEAFF. The CDR3 region has the DNA TGTGCCAGCAGTGACGGACAGGTAACCACTGAAGCTTTCTTT.

The chain combines TRBV27 with TRBJ1-2; 7 nucleotides align to TRBD1. Germline CDR1 is MNHEY and CDR2 is SMNVEV (reference sequence). This CDR3 is built from 15 residues. Trimming at V came to 4 bases and at J to 5 bases, leaving 10 bases not matched to a gene. The CDR3 sequence is CASSYPLGQVYGYTF. CDR3 bases: TGTGCCAGCAGTTACCCCCTTGGACAGGTTTATGGCTACACCTTC.

This chain uses TRBV18 with TRBJ1-4, with D possibly being TRBD1 (5 bases). Germline assignment: CDR1 KGHSH and CDR2 LQKENI. Trimming shortened V by 6 bases and J by 6 bases, and 14 bases separated the two germline ends. The CDR3 sequence is 14 residues long. CDR3: CASSVGADDEKLFF. The CDR3 DNA sequence: TGTGCCAGCTCCGTTGGGGCAGACGATGAAAAACTGTTTTTT. The variable domain in full, completed from reference TRBV18 and TRBJ1-4, reads NAGVMQNPRHLVRRRGQEARLRCSPMKGHSHVYWYRQLPEEGLKFMVYLQKENIIDESGMPKERFSAEFPKEGPSILRIQQVVRGDSAAYFCASSVGADDEKLFFGSGTQLSVL.

The chain employs TRBV3-1 (or the pseudogene TRBV3-2) and TRBJ1-1, with 9 bases identical to TRBD1. The CDR3 covers 14 residues. Germline V gene data show CDR1 as LGHDT and CDR2 as YNNKEL (reference sequence). V was pared by 3 bases and J by 4 bases, with 3 bases of the junction left unmatched. As DNA, the CDR3 is TGTGCCAGCAGCCAGGAGACAGGGGGCACTGAAGCTTTCTTT. Amino acid sequence: CASSQETGGTEAFF.

This chain uses TRBV15 with TRBJ2-1; TRBD1 agrees at 8 bases. There are 19 residues in the CDR3. CDR1 LNHNV and CDR2 YYDKDF come from the germline V gene (reference sequence). J was trimmed by 7 bases and V by 0 bases; bases with no gene match: 17. Here the CDR3 DNA reads TGTGCCACCAGCAGAGATAGCGCCCTCAGGGGGCGAGGTCAAAATGAGCAGTTCTTC. Residues: CATSRDSALRGRGQNEQFF.

The CDR3 DNA sequence: TGCGCCAGCAGCTACGAAGGAACAGGGGAAGATACGCAGTATTTT. It is translated as CASSYEGTGEDTQYF. The V and J genes are TRBV5-1 and TRBJ2-3, with 7 nucleotides matching TRBD1. Trimming cost V 3 bases and J 5 bases; bases outside gene matches: 9. CDR1 and CDR2 (germline): SGHRS, YFSETQ. This CDR3 is 15 amino acids long.

V usage is TRBV18 and J usage is TRBJ1-1; possible D gene TRBD1, 5 bases. The CDR3 has 15 residues. Germline V lookup: CDR1 KGHSH, CDR2 LQKENI. With 3 bases removed from V and 7 bases from J, the gap between germline ends came to 18 bases. This CDR3 is CASSPSGGVRGEAFF. The CDR3 coding sequence is TGTGCCAGCTCACCGTCGGGAGGGGTTCGAGGTGAAGCTTTCTTT.

The V and J genes are TRBV6-4 and TRBJ1-2, with D perhaps matching TRBD1 (5 bases). Per germline, CDR1 MRHNA and CDR2 SNTAGT. CDR3 size: 15 residues. Between the trimmed V and J ends, which lost 1 base and 8 bases, there was a span of 17 bases. DNA for the CDR3: TGTGCCAGCAGTGACTTGTGGCAGGGTGGGTACGGCTACACCTTC. Protein sequence: CASSDLWQGGYGYTF.

This chain joins TRBV2 and TRBJ2-7; D is perhaps TRBD1 (6 bases). V lost 4 bases, J lost 5 bases, and 12 bases lay in between. The CDR3 sequence is 13 residues long. Germline CDR1 is SNHLY and CDR2 is FYNNEI. The CDR3 DNA is TGTGCCAGCAGTGTACAGGGATTCAACGAGCAGTACTTC. This gives the protein CASSVQGFNEQYF. The complete variable domain, with remaining parts taken from reference TRBV2 and TRBJ2-7, reads EPEVTQTPSHQVTQMGQEVILRCVPISNHLYFYWYRQILGQKVEFLVSFYNNEISEKSEIFDDQFSVERPDGSNFTLKIRSTKLEDSAMYFCASSVQGFNEQYFGPGTRLTVT.

The chain links TRBV28 to TRBJ2-5, with 7 bases identical to TRBD2. The CDR3 is 13 amino acids. V lost 7 bases, J lost 3 bases, and 5 bases stayed unmatched. Germline V CDR1 and CDR2: MDHEN, SYDVKM. The CDR3 sequence is CASISRGEETQYF. DNA of the CDR3: TGTGCCAGCATCTCACGGGGGGAAGAGACCCAGTACTTC.

The J gene is TRBJ2-5, the V gene TRBV5-1; no clear D gene. CDR1 is SGHRS and CDR2 is YFSETQ in the germline V gene. The CDR3 has 11 residues. Trimming removed 3 bases at V and 10 bases at J, with 10 bases between. CDR3 sequence reads: CASSWAQYQYF. The CDR3, as DNA: TGCGCCAGCAGCTGGGCGCAGTACCAGTACTTC. Full variable domain (missing parts from reference TRBV5-1 and TRBJ2-5): KAGVTQTPRYLIKTRGQQVTLSCSPISGHRSVSWYQQTPGQGLQFLFEYFSETQRNKGNFPGRFSGRQFSNSRSEMNVSTLELGDSALYLCASSWAQYQYFGPGTRLLVL.

This chain joins TRBV19 and TRBJ2-3, with D hard to call. The germline CDR1 and CDR2 sequences are LNHDA and SQIVND (reference sequence). The CDR3 covers 16 residues. Trimming left V 5 bases short and J 0 bases short, with 15 bases between. The CDR3 DNA is TGTGCCAGTAGTCCCAGGTCCGTCCTTAGCACAGATACGCAGTATTTT. Protein sequence: CASSPRSVLSTDTQYF.